This TCR beta chain was recorded in a study of spatial heterogeneity in lung cancer. Time point indicated: blood at routine non-recurrence follow-up after resection. Whole RNA, which was extracted from tumor, nontumor lung tissue or frozen PBMC, was sequenced without any cell sorting. This clonotype appeared a few times. MiXCR, applied by TCRdb to the 5' RACE reads, yields one record per CDR3 protein. Seen here are 50,000 to 60,000 distinct CDR3 sequences, around 7% observed once, and the top ten hold approximately 40%. The specimen comprised PBMCs, sampled at follow-up. The sequence came from a female donor with early-stage non-small cell lung cancer.

The chain's CDR3 is CASSRAGHTDTQYF. The DNA of the CDR3 is TGTGCCAGTAGTAGAGCGGGCCACACAGATACGCAGTATTTT. The chain recombines TRBV19 with TRBJ2-3, with a weak D call TRBD2 (6 bases). V was shortened by 4 bases and J by 2 bases, with 10 bases between the two germline ends. CDR1 and CDR2 (germline): LNHDA, SQIVND (reference sequence). This CDR3 spans 14 amino acids. Combining the CDR3 with reference TRBV19 and TRBJ2-3 gives the whole variable domain DGGITQSPKYLFRKEGQNVTLSCEQNLNHDAMYWYRQDPGQGLRLIYYSQIVNDFQKGDIAEGYSVSREKKESFPLTVTSAQKNPTAFYLCASSRAGHTDTQYFGPGTRLTVL.